The source of this T cell receptor beta chain is a study of beta chain features in type 1 diabetes. About the research overall: Age and gender were similar between patients and healthy donors, as were cell yields.

cDNA synthesis used the whole RNA isolate, giving expressed TCRB sequences. Sequenced by immunoSEQ multiplex PCR; TCRdb stores in-frame clones only, minus some. The table lists roughly 400,000 clones, over 13% of them singletons. The CDR3 has 14 amino acids. The germline CDR1 and CDR2 sequences are SGHTA and FQGNSA. V dropped 6 bases and J dropped 0 bases, with 11 bases sitting between them. The receptor was isolated from a woman aged 18-35 years in good health. V gene TRBV7-2 combines with J gene TRBJ2-5, with D tentatively TRBD1 (5 bases). The material sequenced was naive CD4+ T cells from blood. The CDR3 DNA sequence: TGTGCCAGCAGTCTCCCAGGGTACCAAGAGACCCAGTACTTC. It yields the protein CASSLPGYQETQYF.